These T cell receptor beta chains were read from a single sample in a study of blood T cell repertoires in COVID-19. TCRdb keeps only in-frame clones here, not all; method: immunoSEQ multiplex PCR. The sample comprises about 180,000 clones, about 81% of which are singletons, and approximately 10% rests with the top ten. The sample consisted of peripheral blood. These receptors were obtained from a woman over 75 with COVID-19, enrolled during active disease. Both conserved end residues are part of each CDR3. D genes are given only for firm matches. Part of the rows lack a size; the others show once, few, many or a class for expanded clones.

.	TRBV4-2	.	TRBJ1-2	TGTGCCAGCAGCCAAGGCAGGGGCGCCTTCAACTATGGCTACACCTTC	CASSQGRGAFNYGYTF
.	TRBV28	TRBD1	TRBJ1-4	TGTGCCAGCAACCTTCAGGGGGCAACTAATGAAAAACTGTTTTTT	CASNLQGATNEKLFF
.	TRBV5-4	.	TRBJ2-1	TGTGCCAGCAGCTCGACCCAATCGACAGCGAGCTCCTACAATGAGCAGTTCTTC	CASSSTQSTASSYNEQFF
few	TRBV19	.	TRBJ2-1	TGTGCCAGTAAGTTTTTGGTGGGCGATGAGCAGTTCTTC	CASKFLVGDEQFF
.	TRBV7-8	TRBD1	TRBJ1-5	TGTGCCAGCAGCTTAGCGACAGGGTATCAGCCCCAGCATTTT	CASSLATGYQPQHF
.	TRBV7-9	TRBD2	TRBJ2-1	TGTGCCAGCAGCTGGGGTCTAGCGGGATGGAATGAGCAGTTCTTC	CASSWGLAGWNEQFF
.	TRBV27	.	TRBJ2-1	TGTGCCAGCAGTTTCGGACTACCTGGCGATGAGCAGTTCTTC	CASSFGLPGDEQFF
.	TRBV6-2/TRBV6-3	TRBD1	TRBJ1-5	TGTGCCAGCAGTTCCAGGGGGATCAATCAGCCCCAGCATTTT	CASSSRGINQPQHF
once	TRBV18	.	TRBJ2-1	TGTGCCAGCTCACCCTCCTACTACAATGAGCAGTTCTTC	CASSPSYYNEQFF
.	TRBV28	.	TRBJ2-1	TGTGCCAGCAGTTTGATCCGGGAGCCCAATGAGCAGTTCTTC	CASSLIREPNEQFF
.	TRBV2	.	TRBJ1-2	TGTGCCAGCAGTAAACTCCGGGACACCAACTATGGCTACACCTTC	CASSKLRDTNYGYTF
.	TRBV2	.	TRBJ1-1	TGTGCCAGCAGTATAAGCCGGGGAGCTTTCTTT	CASSISRGAFF
.	TRBV28	.	TRBJ1-2	TGTGCCAGCGCATGGGGGGACTATGGCTACACCTTC	CASAWGDYGYTF
.	TRBV25-1	TRBD1	TRBJ1-1	TGTGCCAGCAGGGGACAGGGAATCACTGAAGCTTTCTTT	CASRGQGITEAFF
.	TRBV5-5	.	TRBJ2-1	TGTGCCAGCAGCTCTTTGCCGGACTACTCCTACAATGAGCAGTTCTTC	CASSSLPDYSYNEQFF
few	TRBV7-9	.	TRBJ2-1	TGTGCCAGCAACATATACAATGAGCAGTTCTTC	CASNIYNEQFF
.	TRBV5-1	.	TRBJ2-1	TGCGCCAGCAGCTTCGTGGATAGCTATAATGAGCAGTTCTTC	CASSFVDSYNEQFF
.	TRBV10-3	.	TRBJ2-2	TGTGCCATCAGTGATTGGGACTTCACCGGGGAGCTGTTTTTT	CAISDWDFTGELFF
.	TRBV7-9	.	TRBJ1-1	TGTGCCAGCAGCTTACCAGGGGTGACTGAAGCTTTCTTT	CASSLPGVTEAFF
.	TRBV6-5	TRBD1	TRBJ1-6	TGTGCCAGCACCTTCACAGGGGGGTATTCACCCCTCCACTTT	CASTFTGGYSPLHF
.	TRBV18	.	TRBJ2-7	TGTGCCAGCTCACTCCCCGGTAGCTCCTACGAGCAGTACTTC	CASSLPGSSYEQYF
.	TRBV19	.	TRBJ1-4	TGTGCCAGTAGCCAAGAACCTACAACTAATGAAAAACTGTTTTTT	CASSQEPTTNEKLFF
.	TRBV10-3	TRBD1	TRBJ2-2	TGTGCCATCGGGGACAGGGTAGTCACCGGGGAGCTGTTTTTT	CAIGDRVVTGELFF
.	TRBV2	TRBD2	TRBJ2-3	TGTGCCAGCATTAGCGGGAGAGAGCTAGATACGCAGTATTTT	CASISGRELDTQYF
.	TRBV9	TRBD1	TRBJ1-2	TGTGCCAGCAGCCCCGGACAGGGACTGATTGTCTATGGCTACACCTTC	CASSPGQGLIVYGYTF
.	TRBV2	.	TRBJ2-1	TGTGCCAGCAGCCCCCAAGCGGGTTTGGCAGATGAGCAGTTCTTC	CASSPQAGLADEQFF
once	TRBV9	TRBD2	TRBJ2-7	TGTGCCAGCAGCGTAGGGGTACTAGCGGGAGGTGCCTACGAGCAGTACTTC	CASSVGVLAGGAYEQYF
.	TRBV28	.	TRBJ2-7	TGTGCCAGCAGCGTTGGACAGTACGAGCAGTACTTC	CASSVGQYEQYF
.	TRBV24-1	.	TRBJ1-2	TGTGCCACCAGTGATTTTACAGGGCTTGGCTACACCTTC	CATSDFTGLGYTF
.	TRBV11-2	.	TRBJ1-5	TGTGCCAGCAGCTCGGGGGGTGGGGGCAATCAGCCCCAGCATTTT	CASSSGGGGNQPQHF
few	TRBV28	.	TRBJ1-2	TGTGCCAGCAGTTCCCCCGGGACTCGGAATGGCTACACCTTC	CASSSPGTRNGYTF
.	TRBV6-2/TRBV6-3	TRBD2	TRBJ2-2	TGTGCCAGCAGCTTAGCGGGGGGGCGGACCGGGGAGCTGTTTTTT	CASSLAGGRTGELFF
once	TRBV6-2/TRBV6-3	TRBD1	TRBJ2-7	TGTGCCAGCAGTAACAGGGGTTATAGCTCCTACGAGCAGTACTTC	CASSNRGYSSYEQYF
few	TRBV28	.	TRBJ1-5	TGTGCCAGCAGTTACAGCAACAATCAGCCCCAGCATTTT	CASSYSNNQPQHF
.	TRBV3-1/TRBV3-2	TRBD1	TRBJ1-6	TGTGCCAGCAGCCTGACCGGACAGGGGTACTCACCCCTCCACTTT	CASSLTGQGYSPLHF
.	TRBV5-4	.	TRBJ2-5	TGTGCCAGCAGCCCTCGGACGGGGAGTCAAGAGACCCAGTACTTC	CASSPRTGSQETQYF
few	TRBV7-3	.	TRBJ2-6	TGTGCCAGCAGCCCCGACATTTTCGCCAACGTCCTGACTTTC	CASSPDIFANVLTF
.	TRBV9	.	TRBJ2-5	TGTGCCAGCAGCGTAGGGTTATACAGTTCCCAAGAGACCCAGTACTTC	CASSVGLYSSQETQYF
many	TRBV19	TRBD1	TRBJ1-2	TGTGCCAGTAGTACCCCCCCGGGACAGGGGGCCTATGGCTACACCTTC	CASSTPPGQGAYGYTF
.	TRBV29-1	.	TRBJ1-1	TGCAGCGTTGAACACCTATTATTGAACACTGAAGCTTTCTTT	CSVEHLLLNTEAFF
.	TRBV7-9	.	TRBJ1-4	TGTGCCAGCAGCTTACAGGGCTTGAATGAAAAACTGTTTTTT	CASSLQGLNEKLFF
.	TRBV7-2	.	TRBJ1-1	TGTGCCAGCAGCTTAGGCGGCGTTAACACTGAAGCTTTCTTT	CASSLGGVNTEAFF
.	TRBV6-5	.	TRBJ2-3	TGTGCCAGCAGTTACGTAGGGGGAAGCACAGATACGCAGTATTTT	CASSYVGGSTDTQYF
.	TRBV2	TRBD2	TRBJ2-7	TGTGCCAGCAGTTTGGCGGGAGGCCCTCCCTACGAGCAGTACTTC	CASSLAGGPPYEQYF
.	TRBV27	TRBD2	TRBJ2-1	TGTGCCAGCAGTCTACCCGGGGGGAGGGAGCAGTTCTTC	CASSLPGGREQFF
.	TRBV5-1	TRBD1	TRBJ1-4	TGCGCCAGCAGCTTGGCGGGACAGGGGAATGAAAAACTGTTTTTT	CASSLAGQGNEKLFF
.	TRBV29-1	.	TRBJ1-2	TGCAGCGTTGAGACGCCTGGCAGGGCTTACGGCTACACCTTC	CSVETPGRAYGYTF
.	TRBV4-1	.	TRBJ2-6	TGCGCCAGCAGCCCCGGACAGTTTTACTCTGGGGCCAACGTCCTGACTTTC	CASSPGQFYSGANVLTF
.	TRBV19	.	TRBJ1-5	TGTGCCAGTAGTATTTATGGCCGGGGCAATCAGCCCCAGCATTTT	CASSIYGRGNQPQHF
.	TRBV4-1	.	TRBJ2-7	TGCGCCAGCAGCCAAGATAGGGTCGGGAATCAGTACTTC	CASSQDRVGNQYF
few	TRBV4-1	TRBD2	TRBJ2-2	TGCGCCAGCAGCCGACTAGCGGGAACGAACACCGGGGAGCTGTTTTTT	CASSRLAGTNTGELFF
.	TRBV4-3	.	TRBJ2-7	TGCGCCAGCAGCCCATCCCCAGGGGTCGAGCAGTACTTC	CASSPSPGVEQYF
.	TRBV4-1	TRBD2	TRBJ2-1	TGCGCCAGCAGCCAAGAGATGCGGGGAGGGCGTTACAATGAGCAGTTCTTC	CASSQEMRGGRYNEQFF
.	TRBV18	.	TRBJ1-4	TGTGCCAGCTCATCCACTCCTGAAAAACTGTTTTTT	CASSSTPEKLFF
once	TRBV27	.	TRBJ1-5	TGTGCCAGCAGAATTGGAACAGGGAATCAGCCCCAGCATTTT	CASRIGTGNQPQHF